Below are 30 T cell receptor beta chains sequenced from a single sample in a study of T-cell memory formation after mild COVID-19. TCRdb re-derived calls from the 5' RACE reads in MiXCR, one entry per CDR3 protein. The sample shows more than 450,000 distinct CDR3 sequences, more than 15% of them seen only once. The sequenced material came from PBMCs or a T cell subset sorted from them (not recorded which). The receptors were gathered from an adult woman who had mild COVID-19 (a few samples of this study predate the infection). Cell type and time point are not known.

V is TRBV5-1 and J is TRBJ2-7; D is perhaps TRBD1 (5 bases). The V gene lost 4 bases and the J gene lost 5 bases, with 19 bases spanning the gap. CDR3 length: 15 residues. Germline V gene data show CDR1 as SGHRS and CDR2 as YFSETQ. CDR3 DNA sequence: TGCGCCAGCAGCCTAATCGACAGTCCCAACGACGAGCAGTACTTC. Residues: CASSLIDSPNDEQYF.

The chain recombines TRBV5-1 with TRBJ2-3; D is undetermined. V lost 0 bases, J lost 1 base, and 12 bases lay in between. The CDR3 runs 16 residues. The germline V gene encodes CDR1 SGHRS and CDR2 YFSETQ. The CDR3: CASSLALLSGTDTQYF. CDR3 bases: TGCGCCAGCAGCTTGGCCCTTCTATCGGGCACAGATACGCAGTATTTT.

This chain connects TRBV20-1 to TRBJ1-4; perhaps TRBD1 as D (5 bases). V lost 1 base and J lost 0, with 9 bases in between. CDR1 and CDR2 (germline): DFQATT, SNEGSKA (reference sequence). The CDR3 runs to 15 residues. CDR3 residues: CSARVGTATNEKLFF. The CDR3 DNA sequence: TGCAGTGCTAGAGTGGGGACTGCAACTAATGAAAAACTGTTTTTT.

A few counts support this clonotype. The rearrangement links TRBV30 to TRBJ2-5; either TRBD1 or TRBD2 may fit D (5 bases each). The CDR3 covers 13 residues. Trimming stripped 1 base from V and 3 bases from J, with 9 bases between. Germline loops: CDR1 GTSNPN, CDR2 SVGIG (reference sequence). The CDR3 sequence: CAWSDGAEETQYF. CDR3 sequence (DNA): TGTGCCTGGAGTGACGGGGCCGAAGAGACCCAGTACTTC.

J is TRBJ2-2 and V is TRBV4-2, with D tentatively TRBD1 (6 bases). This CDR3 has 16 residues. Germline loops: CDR1 LGHNA, CDR2 YNFKEQ. V was clipped by 1 base and J by 3 bases, with 12 bases between them. The CDR3 loop is CASSQAQTGYTGELFF. CDR3 coding DNA: TGTGCCAGCAGCCAAGCCCAGACAGGTTACACCGGGGAGCTGTTTTTT.

In nucleotides, the CDR3 is TGTGCCAGCTCGGGGGGGTTGAACACTGAAGCTTTCTTT. Encoded protein: CASSGGLNTEAFF. The chain links TRBV18 to TRBJ1-1; perhaps TRBD1 as D (5 bases). V lost 6 bases and J 0 bases, leaving 8 bases between the germline ends. In germline, CDR1 is KGHSH, CDR2 LQKENI. The CDR3 spans 13 residues.

The chain employs TRBV20-1 and TRBJ1-5; 9 nucleotides align to TRBD1. The CDR3 sequence is 17 residues long. Germline CDR1 reads DFQATT; CDR2 reads SNEGSKA (reference sequence). With V trimmed by 1 base and J by 0 bases, 7 bases remained unmatched. CDR3: CSARGGTGRYSNQPQHF. CDR3 bases: TGCAGTGCTAGAGGAGGGACAGGGCGATATAGCAATCAGCCCCAGCATTTT.

The CDR3 sequence is CASSGGLVNTEAFF. CDR3 bases: TGTGCCAGCAGCGGAGGTCTTGTGAACACTGAAGCTTTCTTT. The chain uses TRBV3-1 and TRBJ1-1; D is undetermined. Germline lookup yields CDR1 LGHDT and CDR2 YNNKEL (reference sequence). V was cut by 5 bases and J by 0 bases, with 10 bases left in between. This CDR3 is 14 amino acids long.

V and J are TRBV6-5 and TRBJ1-4, with TRBD1 as a possible D gene (6 bases). This CDR3 region has 14 residues. The V and J ends lost 6 bases and 5 bases respectively, with 13 bases between them. Germline V CDR1 and CDR2: MNHEY, SVGAGI. The CDR3: CASRSQGLNEKLFF. The CDR3 DNA reads TGTGCCAGCAGGTCACAGGGCCTCAATGAAAAACTGTTTTTT.

The table lists this clonotype with a count of one. The chain couples TRBV4-2 to TRBJ2-7; D assignment may be TRBD1 or TRBD2 (6 bases each). The germline V gene has CDR1 LGHNA and CDR2 YNFKEQ. V lost 1 base to trimming and J lost 1 base, with 17 bases between them. This CDR3 is built from 17 residues. This CDR3 reads CASSQGLGGAPSYEQYF. CDR3 coding DNA: TGTGCCAGCAGCCAAGGGTTGGGGGGCGCCCCATCCTACGAGCAGTACTTC.

In this sample, this clonotype turned up many times. The chain recombines TRBV20-1 with TRBJ1-1; no clear D. From germline, CDR1 is DFQATT and CDR2 SNEGSKA (reference sequence). The CDR3 consists of 13 residues. The V and J ends lost 0 bases and 2 bases respectively, with 7 bases between them. CDR3 nucleotides: TGCAGTGCTAGAGAGGTAGGAAACACTGAAGCTTTCTTT. This sequence encodes CSAREVGNTEAFF.

The rearrangement uses TRBV29-1 and TRBJ1-2; D might be TRBD1 (5 bases). CDR1 SQVTM and CDR2 ANQGSEA come from the germline V gene. Trimming left V 2 bases short and J 8 bases short, with 27 bases between. The CDR3 sequence is 17 residues long. The CDR3 loop is CSVEKPSKGSFSYGYTF. The DNA for the CDR3 is TGCAGCGTTGAAAAGCCTTCGAAGGGGAGCTTCTCCTACGGCTACACCTTC.

This clonotype was seen a few times. This rearrangement joins TRBV7-3 to TRBJ2-7; 7 positions match TRBD1. This CDR3 has 15 amino acids. The trim removed 3 bases at V and 0 bases at J, leaving 5 bases unmatched. Germline loops: CDR1 SGHTA, CDR2 FQGTGA. The CDR3 reads CASSFDRVPSYEQYF. The CDR3 nucleotides read TGTGCCAGCAGCTTCGACAGGGTGCCCTCCTACGAGCAGTACTTC. Based on the CDR3 plus reference TRBV7-3 and TRBJ2-7, the full variable domain is GAGVSQTPSNKVTEKGKYVELRCDPISGHTALYWYRQSLGQGPEFLIYFQGTGAADDSGLPNDRFFAVRPEGSVSTLKIQRTERGDSAVYLCASSFDRVPSYEQYFGPGTRLTVT.

The chain has TRBV5-1 and TRBJ1-2; D not certain. The CDR3 loop spans 13 amino acids. Trimming removed 2 bases from V and 6 bases from J, with 11 bases in between. CDR1 and CDR2 from the germline V gene are SGHRS and YFSETQ. The CDR3 DNA is TGCGCCAGCAGCTTCGACGGCGAGGATGGCTACACCTTC. Translated, it gives CASSFDGEDGYTF.

This clonotype occurred a few times. The chain links TRBV6-6 to TRBJ1-1; 8 bases are shared with TRBD1. The germline CDR1 and CDR2 sequences are MNHNY and SVGAGI (reference sequence). The CDR3 contains 16 residues. V was pared by 5 bases and J by 7 bases, with 15 bases of the junction left unmatched. DNA for the CDR3: TGTGCCAGCAGTACCCCGAGAACAGGGGGTAGTGGTGAAGCTTTCTTT. It codes for CASSTPRTGGSGEAFF.

This clonotype was seen repeatedly, ten times or more. This sequence joins TRBV24-1 and TRBJ2-7, with 8 bases matching TRBD1. Germline V gives CDR1 KGHDR, CDR2 SFDVKD. CDR3 length: 15 amino acids. V lost 7 bases and J lost 11; bases outside the gene matches: 18. The CDR3 reads CATSASGQAQRGKYF. The CDR3 coding sequence is TGTGCCACCAGCGCCTCGGGACAGGCTCAGCGAGGGAAGTACTTC.

This clonotype was seen only a few times. Here the CDR3 DNA reads TGTGCCAGCAGCTTAGGGACGACAGGGGCAGAGACTGAAGCTTTCTTT. It translates to CASSLGTTGAETEAFF. The chain is built from TRBV7-6 and TRBJ1-1; TRBD1 matches at 8 bases. CDR1 is SGHVS and CDR2 is FNYEAQ in the germline V gene. J lost 5 bases, V lost 1 base, and 9 bases had no gene match. This CDR3 contains 16 residues. The whole variable domain, remainder taken from reference TRBV7-6 and TRBJ1-1, is GAGVSQSPRYKVTKRGQDVALRCDPISGHVSLYWYRQALGQGPEFLTYFNYEAQQDKSGLPNDRFSAERPEGSISTLTIQRTEQRDSAMYRCASSLGTTGAETEAFFGQGTRLTVV.

V is TRBV27 and J is TRBJ1-3, with 7 bases lining up with TRBD1. V was clipped by 5 bases and J by 0 bases; unmatched bases: 7. The CDR3 extends over 16 amino acids. Germline loops: CDR1 MNHEY, CDR2 SMNVEV (reference sequence). The CDR3 coding sequence is TGTGCCAGCAGTCGGACAGGATCCAACTCTGGAAACACCATATATTTT. Translated: CASSRTGSNSGNTIYF.

The chain combines TRBV5-1 with TRBJ2-7, with no clear D. CDR3 length: 13 amino acids. Trimming left V 2 bases short and J 5 bases short, with 11 bases between. Germline V gene lookup returns CDR1 SGHRS and CDR2 YFSETQ. DNA for the CDR3: TGCGCCAGCAGCTTAAATCCAGTGGACGAGCAGTACTTC. This codes for CASSLNPVDEQYF.

This clonotype showed up just a few times. The J gene is TRBJ2-3, the V gene TRBV12-3 or TRBV12-4, with TRBD2 matching 9 bases. J lost 4 bases, V lost 5 bases, and 10 bases had no gene match. CDR3 length: 16 amino acids. The CDR3 loop reads CASSRGVAGESDTQYF. Written as DNA, the CDR3 is TGTGCCAGCAGTCGGGGAGTAGCGGGAGAATCAGATACGCAGTATTTT.

The chain employs TRBV7-9 and TRBJ2-3; 13 bases align to TRBD2. Germline values: CDR1 SEHNR, CDR2 FQNEAQ (reference sequence). The CDR3 totals 20 residues. J was trimmed by 2 bases and V by 1 base; bases with no gene match: 12. Written as DNA, the CDR3 is TGTGCCAGCAGCTTAGGACGACTAGCGGGAGGAAGACCGAACACAGATACGCAGTATTTT. It is translated as CASSLGRLAGGRPNTDTQYF.

This clonotype was picked up one time. V is TRBV24-1 and J is TRBJ2-1, with 8 bases identical to TRBD2. Losses at the gene ends were 0 bases for V and 4 bases for J; bases not matched to a gene: 4. Germline V CDR1 and CDR2: KGHDR, SFDVKD. The CDR3 is made up of 16 amino acids. For the CDR3, the DNA is TGTGCCACCAGTGATTTGCACCGGGGGGGGTACAATGAGCAGTTCTTC. Translation: CATSDLHRGGYNEQFF.

A few counts support this clonotype. V and J are TRBV5-6 and TRBJ1-2; D remains ambiguous. V gave up 4 bases and J gave up 2 bases, with 9 bases separating them. There are 13 residues in the CDR3. CDR1 is SGHDT, CDR2 YYEEEE, per germline. CDR3: CASSPSGNYGYTF. Here the CDR3 DNA reads TGTGCCAGCAGCCCTTCCGGGAACTATGGCTACACCTTC.

The V gene is TRBV4-3, the J gene TRBJ2-1; 10 positions match TRBD2. Trimming took 0 bases from V and 6 from J; bases not matched to a gene: 5. This CDR3 has 16 residues. Germline V gene sequence: CDR1 LGHNA, CDR2 YSLEER. The CDR3 region is CASSQDSSGRTNEQFF. CDR3 nucleotides: TGCGCCAGCAGCCAAGATTCTAGCGGGAGAACCAATGAGCAGTTCTTC.

The chain carries TRBV6-5 and TRBJ2-6, with D possibly matching TRBD1 (5 bases). Germline CDR1 MNHEY, CDR2 SVGAGI. The germline V and J ends were trimmed by 6 bases and 0 bases, with 12 bases remaining between them. The CDR3 spans 16 residues. The CDR3 nucleotides are TGTGCCAGCAGAAGTCCAGGGATCTCTGGGGCCAACGTCCTGACTTTC. It codes for CASRSPGISGANVLTF.

This clonotype was counted ten times or more. One end of the junction is discordant with germline, which a read error may explain. V and J are TRBV7-6 and TRBJ2-7; D is possibly TRBD2 (6 bases). This CDR3 has 13 amino acids. Germline values: CDR1 SGHVS, CDR2 FNYEAQ. CDR3 coding DNA: TGCGCCAGCAGCTTGGCGGGAACCTACGAGCAGTACTTC. Translation gives CASSLAGTYEQYF.

The chain carries TRBV4-2 and TRBJ2-7, with 10 bases fitting TRBD2. CDR3 length: 18 amino acids. Germline V lookup: CDR1 LGHNA, CDR2 YNFKEQ. The J segment lost 1 base and the V segment lost 0 bases, leaving 9 bases of the junction unmatched. The CDR3 nucleotides are TGTGCCAGCAGCCAAGAAGGTCTAGCGGGAGTAGGGTCCTACGAGCAGTACTTC. Protein sequence: CASSQEGLAGVGSYEQYF.

This clonotype was found many times. The V gene is TRBV29-1, the J gene TRBJ1-4; 9 nucleotides line up with TRBD1. After removal of 3 bases from V and 7 bases from J, the junction contained 6 bases not matched to a gene. CDR3 length: 14 residues. Germline assignment: CDR1 SQVTM and CDR2 ANQGSEA. CDR3 DNA sequence: TGCAGCGTTGATTCCGGGACAGGGAGTGAAAAACTGTTTTTT. This translates into CSVDSGTGSEKLFF.

The chain has TRBV2 and TRBJ2-2; 14 bases map to TRBD2. Losses at the gene ends were 6 bases for V and 0 bases for J; bases not matched to a gene: 6. Germline V gene sequence: CDR1 SNHLY, CDR2 FYNNEI. The CDR3 loop spans 18 amino acids. DNA of the CDR3: TGTGCCAGCAGGGCCGGGACTAGCGGGAGTTCGAACACCGGGGAGCTGTTTTTT. This translates into CASRAGTSGSSNTGELFF.

This clonotype was detected only a few times. The chain has TRBV7-9 and TRBJ1-1; 7 positions match TRBD1. V trimming: 5 bases; J trimming: 0 bases; junction bases outside the gene matches: 9. Germline V lookup: CDR1 SEHNR, CDR2 FQNEAQ (reference sequence). The CDR3 extends over 16 amino acids. CDR3 in amino acids: CASSPTSTGMNTEAFF. CDR3 DNA sequence: TGTGCCAGCAGCCCCACGTCGACAGGGATGAACACTGAAGCTTTCTTT.